These 8 T cell receptor beta chains originate from one sample sequenced in a study of cytomegalovirus exposure and HLA in healthy donors. The PCR used 60 Vbeta and 13 Jbeta primers. Sequenced by immunoSEQ multiplex PCR; TCRdb stores in-frame clones only, minus some. The data hold about 120,000 clones, with around 60% observed a single time. The sample comprised PBMCs. These receptors came from a man aged 35 to 55 in good health and CMV-seropositive.

The chain combines TRBV30 with TRBJ1-5; a weak D match, TRBD1 (6 bases). V dropped 5 bases and J dropped 0 bases, with 8 bases sitting between them. Per germline, CDR1 GTSNPN and CDR2 SVGIG (reference sequence). This CDR3 contains 13 residues. The CDR3 DNA reads TGTGCCTGGGGGACATATAGCAATCAGCCCCAGCATTTT. This codes for CAWGTYSNQPQHF.

This chain connects TRBV21-1 to TRBJ2-3; the D call TRBD2 from the table was never checked on the DNA. TRBV21-1 is annotated as a pseudogene. The CDR3 runs to 16 residues. The CDR3: CASSMRGALSTDTQYF. DNA of the CDR3: TGTGCCAGCAGCATGCGGGGGGCCTTAAGCACAGATACGCAGTATTTT.

The chain's CDR3 is CASSTQGGGSQPQHF. The CDR3 region has the DNA TGTGCCAGTAGCACCCAGGGAGGTGGTAGTCAGCCCCAGCATTTT. The chain is built from TRBV19 and TRBJ1-5; a weak D match, TRBD1 (5 bases). The CDR3 has 15 amino acids. CDR1 LNHDA and CDR2 SQIVND come from the germline V gene (reference sequence). The germline V and J ends were trimmed by 6 bases and 6 bases, with 18 bases remaining between them. Full variable domain (rest looked up from reference TRBV19 and TRBJ1-5): DGGITQSPKYLFRKEGQNVTLSCEQNLNHDAMYWYRQDPGQGLRLIYYSQIVNDFQKGDIAEGYSVSREKKESFPLTVTSAQKNPTAFYLCASSTQGGGSQPQHFGDGTRLSIL.

This clone has just a few counts. V gene TRBV7-8 combines with J gene TRBJ1-5, with 7 bases lining up with TRBD1. The CDR3 runs to 14 residues. The germline V gene encodes CDR1 SGHVS and CDR2 FQNEAQ. V trimming: 5 bases; J trimming: 7 bases; junction bases outside the gene matches: 8. The CDR3 loop reads CASSPQTGTQPQHF. The CDR3, as DNA: TGTGCCAGCAGCCCCCAGACAGGGACCCAGCCCCAGCATTTT.

This clone was detected a few times. CDR3 protein: CASRTQGVDYGYTF. In nucleotides, the CDR3 is TGTGCCAGCAGAACACAGGGGGTTGACTATGGCTACACCTTC. The rearrangement uses TRBV6-6 and TRBJ1-2; 8 positions agree with TRBD1. Germline V lookup: CDR1 MNHNY, CDR2 SVGAGI (reference sequence). The CDR3 spans 14 residues. The V gene end was trimmed by 6 bases and the J gene end by 3 bases; junction bases not matched to a gene: 6.

This chain connects TRBV13 to TRBJ2-3; 11 nucleotides line up with TRBD2. CDR3 length equals 16 residues. J lost 2 bases, V lost 5 bases, and 6 bases had no gene match. Germline lookup yields CDR1 PRHDT and CDR2 FYEKMQ (reference sequence). CDR3 region: CASSATSGETTDTQYF. The CDR3 DNA reads TGTGCCAGCAGCGCGACTAGCGGGGAGACCACAGATACGCAGTATTTT.

The chain links TRBV15 to TRBJ1-2; 7 bases are shared with TRBD1. The CDR3 totals 16 residues. CDR1 is LNHNV and CDR2 is YYDKDF in the germline V gene (reference sequence). J gave up 5 bases and V 0 bases, and 9 bases lay outside the gene matches. CDR3 DNA: TGTGCCACCAGCAGAGACCCAAGAGGGGGCCGTTATGGCTACACCTTC. Amino acids: CATSRDPRGGRYGYTF.

This clone appeared a few times. The V call is TRBV4-2, the J call TRBJ1-2; tentative D call: TRBD1 (5 bases). V was cut by 2 bases and J by 0 bases, with 16 bases left in between. CDR1 LGHNA and CDR2 YNFKEQ come from the germline V gene. The CDR3 length is 17 residues. CDR3 amino acids: CASSQTGGGGPNYGYTF. The CDR3 DNA follows: TGTGCCAGCAGCCAAACGGGCGGGGGGGGTCCTAACTATGGCTACACCTTC.